What follows is one T cell receptor (beta chain) and its context. There is no known antigen for this receptor. Per-nucleotide qualities are absent, and no much larger clonotype sits a single base away. This entry comes from a study of blood T cell repertoires in COVID-19 (TCRdb year 2020). A note on the overall study: The collaborator samples originated in the United States, Italy and Spain and spanned the acute and convalescent phases of COVID-19. The repertoires were made available in a free public database intended to serve as a resource for research on the immune response to SARS-CoV-2. Sample metadata almost always included a de-identified subject ID, COVID-19 status, age in years and sex. The dataset comprised deeply sampled blood TCRbeta repertoires from subjects exposed to, actively infected with, or recovered from COVID-19. The samples were drawn from the first 160 participants of the ongoing ImmuneRACE study and from more than 1,000 subjects provided by 6 global collaborators. The prospective study material was composed of cDNA or gDNA derived from T cells, B-cell-depleted T cells, or PBMCs. Where available, HLA class I and class II types were obtained from metadata supplied by the sample provider rather than from assay-based typing.

The CDR3 contains 15 residues, cysteine and phenylalanine counted. The sequence is cut down to CDR3 DNA, 45 bases in frame from base 1. Trimming removed 0 bases from V and 4 bases from J, leaving 12 bases between the germline ends. The germline V gene encodes CDR1 GTSNPN and CDR2 SVGIG (reference sequence). Study-level results and caveats: How much clinical and demographic metadata was included differed by source and by participant, and the metadata was provided uncurated.

The immunoSEQ Assay, a bias-controlled multiplex PCR, was used to amplify TCRbeta CDR3 regions from genomic DNA. The original methods were these. The number of nucleated cells in each sample was estimated from the amplification of reference gene primers within the assay. To quantify the absolute abundance of each unique TCRbeta CDR3 rearrangement, sequence reads were collapsed and filtered. For each sample, productive Simpson clonality was calculated as the square root of Simpson's diversity index over productive rearrangements. TCRdb took over this immuneACCESS table, retaining in-frame rearrangements with V and J assigned. Such tables are incomplete; in checked studies, under half of the missing clones stem from an unresolved V gene, and the remainder is unexplained. The D gene and trimming were derived from the DNA, and the V and J assignments and clone size from that table. This sample gives about 400,000 clones in total; over 75% of them show up just once. The ten largest clones take up around 2% of the sample.

Participants in the prospective study were enrolled through a virtual design, were aged 18 to 89 years, and lived in roughly 25 United States geographic areas. In the prospective study, participants were assigned to cohorts based on the clinical history participants reported in a screening survey and a study questionnaire. Mobile phlebotomists in the prospective study collected whole blood, serum and a nasopharyngeal or oropharyngeal swab from every participant. Over a 2-month period, participants in the prospective study had the option of providing additional blood draws and questionnaires. Blood samples from the prospective study were shipped frozen or at room temperature prior to DNA extraction.

The sequencing sample was made of PBMCs or T cells enriched from blood (not recorded which). The sequence links TRBV30 to TRBJ2-2, with TRBD1 perhaps the D gene, on 5 matching bases. This sequence originates from a woman between 40 and 50 years old with acute COVID-19. The CDR3 in this case is CAWSVVWGRTGELFF. The nucleotide sequence reads as follows: TGTGCCTGGAGTGTTGTGTGGGGCCGCACCGGGGAGCTGTTTTTT. With the portions outside the CDR3 filled from the reference TRBV30 and TRBJ2-2 genes, the complete variable region becomes SQTIHQWPATLVQPVGSPLSLECTVEGTSNPNLYWYRQAAGRGLQLLFYSVGIGQISSEVPQNLSASRPQDRQFILSSKKLLLSDSGFYLCAWSVVWGRTGELFFGEGSRLTVL.